The 30 T cell receptor beta chains below come from one sample, sequenced in a study of PD-1 blockade in classical Hodgkin lymphoma (dated by TCRdb to the early 2020s). Reading the label with the study, this specimen's time point is: cycle 4 day 1 (C4D1), after less than 7 weeks of nivolumab. Relapse after autologous stem cell transplantation had occurred in all trial patients, and cohorts A, B and C were distinguished by prior brentuximab vedotin exposure. CD4+ T cells were purified from thawed PBMCs by magnetic negative selection with a Miltenyi CD4+ T cell isolation kit. Library creation used the immunoSEQ multiplex PCR assay. TCRdb obtained this table from immuneACCESS and retained in-frame rearrangements with V and J assigned. These tables miss some clones; where compared with another copy, unresolved V genes account for less than half of the shortfall, and the remainder is unexplained. The sample table holds tens of thousands of clones, of which around 74% were seen once. The ten largest clones take up over 0.95% of the sample.

The source material was CD4+ T cells from blood, sampled before the fourth cycle of nivolumab. The receptor set was obtained from a human donor with classical Hodgkin lymphoma.

The rearrangement uses TRBV19 and TRBJ1-2; 7 positions match TRBD1. The CDR3 spans 15 residues. Per germline, CDR1 LNHDA and CDR2 SQIVND (reference sequence). Trimming cost V 6 bases and J 2 bases; bases outside gene matches: 9. CDR3 sequence reads: CASSKGQALNYGYTF. The CDR3, as DNA: TGTGCCAGTAGCAAAGGACAGGCTCTAAACTATGGCTACACCTTC.

This sequence joins TRBV28 and TRBJ2-5, with 7 positions matching TRBD2. Germline loops: CDR1 MDHEN, CDR2 SYDVKM. Trimming removed 4 bases from V and 1 base from J; junction bases left unmatched: 6. The CDR3 has 15 residues. The CDR3 region is CASSSDWGGQETQYF. The CDR3 bases are TGTGCCAGCAGTTCGGATTGGGGGGGCCAAGAGACCCAGTACTTC.

The chain carries TRBV6-6 and TRBJ1-2; weak D call: TRBD1 (6 bases). CDR1 MNHNY and CDR2 SVGAGI come from the germline V gene (reference sequence). V lost 2 bases to trimming and J lost 3 bases, with 10 bases between them. This CDR3 comprises 14 residues. Here the CDR3 reads CASSYGGLDYGYTF. CDR3 DNA sequence: TGTGCCAGCAGTTACGGGGGCTTGGACTATGGCTACACCTTC.

This clone was observed a handful of times. The junction does not match germline at one end; this may be a read error. V is TRBV7-7 and J is TRBJ2-5, with D possibly being TRBD2 (6 bases). Germline V gene data show CDR1 as SSHAT and CDR2 as FNYEAQ (reference sequence). The CDR3 length is 15 residues. The CDR3 reads CASSSLIGGRETQYF. Here the CDR3 DNA reads TGTGCTAGCAGCAGCTTAATCGGGGGAAGGGAGACCCAGTACTTC. Variable domain in full (rest from reference TRBV7-7 and TRBJ2-5): GAGVSQSPRYKVTKRGQDVTLRCDPISSHATLYWYQQALGQGPEFLTYFNYEAQPDKSGLPSDRFSAERPEGSISTLTIQRTEQRDSAMYRCASSSLIGGRETQYFGPGTRLLVL.

This clone was picked up one time. The CDR3 DNA follows: TGTGCCAGCAGTTACTCCTCGGCCGGCCGACCTATCGGCTACACCTTC. Translated, it gives CASSYSSAGRPIGYTF. This chain joins TRBV6-5 and TRBJ1-2; D gene uncertain. The V gene's germline CDR1 is MNHEY and CDR2 SVGAGI. V lost 0 bases and J 8 bases, leaving 19 bases between the germline ends. The CDR3 sequence is 16 residues long.

V usage is TRBV6-1 and J usage is TRBJ1-1; 8 positions agree with TRBD1. Germline CDR1 and CDR2: MNHNS and SASEGT. V was pared by 6 bases and J by 5 bases, with 5 bases of the junction left unmatched. This CDR3 has 13 amino acids. The CDR3 protein is CASRLDRDTEAFF. DNA for the CDR3: TGTGCCAGCAGATTGGACAGGGATACTGAAGCTTTCTTT.

This chain connects TRBV10-1 to TRBJ2-7; 8 nucleotides align to TRBD1. Germline V gene data show CDR1 as WNHNN and CDR2 as SYGVQD (reference sequence). The V and J ends lost 8 bases and 3 bases, in that order; junction bases with no gene match: 9. This CDR3 contains 14 residues. The chain's CDR3 is CASVEGQERYEQYF. CDR3 in DNA: TGCGCCAGCGTGGAGGGACAGGAACGCTACGAGCAGTACTTC.

The V and J genes are TRBV4-1 and TRBJ2-1, with 10 positions matching TRBD2. This CDR3 is 17 amino acids long. Trimming removed 4 bases from V and 0 bases from J; junction bases left unmatched: 6. The germline CDR1 and CDR2 sequences are MGHRA and YSYEKL. CDR3 nucleotides: TGCGCCAGCAGCCGCCCGATAGCGGGAGGCTCCTACAATGAGCAGTTCTTC. It codes for CASSRPIAGGSYNEQFF.

V usage is TRBV6-1 and J usage is TRBJ1-1; a possible D gene is TRBD1 (5 bases). V lost 4 bases to trimming and J lost 1 base, with 7 bases between them. There are 13 residues in the CDR3. Germline CDR1 is MNHNS and CDR2 is SASEGT. CDR3 DNA sequence: TGTGCCAGCAGTGCCGGACAGAACACTGAAGCTTTCTTT. Its protein is CASSAGQNTEAFF.

V gene TRBV2 combines with J gene TRBJ1-2, with D possibly TRBD1 on 6 matching bases. Germline V CDR1 and CDR2: SNHLY, FYNNEI. With 1 base removed from V and 4 bases from J, the gap between germline ends came to 7 bases. The CDR3 is 13 amino acids. The CDR3: CASSEETGYGYTF. The CDR3 DNA reads as TGTGCCAGCAGTGAAGAGACAGGCTATGGCTACACCTTC.

The chain has TRBV5-1 and TRBJ2-2, with 10 bases aligning to TRBD1. The CDR3 has 15 residues. Germline CDR1 SGHRS, CDR2 YFSETQ. V was clipped by 4 bases and J by 5 bases; unmatched bases: 5. The CDR3 sequence: CASSIWTGGTGELFF. In DNA, the CDR3 is TGCGCCAGCAGCATCTGGACAGGGGGAACCGGGGAGCTGTTTTTT. Drawing the rest from reference TRBV5-1 and TRBJ2-2, the complete variable domain is KAGVTQTPRYLIKTRGQQVTLSCSPISGHRSVSWYQQTPGQGLQFLFEYFSETQRNKGNFPGRFSGRQFSNSRSEMNVSTLELGDSALYLCASSIWTGGTGELFFGEGSRLTVL.

The chain has TRBV6-5 and TRBJ1-1, with D unresolved. The CDR3 consists of 12 residues. V was cut by 4 bases and J by 0 bases, with 3 bases left in between. Per germline, CDR1 MNHEY and CDR2 SVGAGI. Here the CDR3 DNA reads TGTGCCAGCAGTTCAATGAACACTGAAGCTTTCTTT. Translating it yields CASSSMNTEAFF.

The chain employs TRBV15 and TRBJ1-2, with 7 bases lining up with TRBD1. The germline gives CDR1 LNHNV, CDR2 YYDKDF (reference sequence). This CDR3 is built from 15 residues. Trimming at V came to 3 bases and at J to 6 bases, leaving 10 bases not matched to a gene. This CDR3 is CATSSALDRADGYTF. For the CDR3, the DNA is TGTGCCACCAGCAGTGCCTTAGACAGGGCGGATGGCTACACCTTC.

V is TRBV5-1 and J is TRBJ2-2; 9 nucleotides line up with TRBD2. The CDR3 contains 16 residues. The J segment lost 4 bases and the V segment lost 0 bases, leaving 4 bases of the junction unmatched. CDR1 and CDR2 (germline): SGHRS, YFSETQ. CDR3 region: CASSLGVAGATGELFF. The DNA for the CDR3 is TGCGCCAGCAGCTTGGGGGTAGCGGGGGCCACCGGGGAGCTGTTTTTT.

This sequence joins TRBV28 and TRBJ1-2; TRBD1 might be the D (5 bases). V gave up 7 bases and J gave up 2 bases, with 11 bases separating them. Germline loops: CDR1 MDHEN, CDR2 SYDVKM. The CDR3 consists of 13 residues. CDR3 sequence: CASTPGRNYGYTF. The CDR3 DNA sequence: TGTGCCAGCACCCCGGGACGGAACTATGGCTACACCTTC.

By share of the sample, this clone is medium-sized. This chain connects TRBV5-1 to TRBJ2-7, with 11 bases matching TRBD1. Trimming cost V 2 bases and J 3 bases; bases outside gene matches: 7. The germline CDR1 and CDR2 sequences are SGHRS and YFSETQ. CDR3 length: 16 amino acids. The CDR3 nucleotides read TGCGCCAGCAGCTTACGGCGAGGGACAGGGGGCTACGAGCAGTACTTC. Translating it yields CASSLRRGTGGYEQYF.

This clone was recorded a few times. The J gene is TRBJ2-7, the V gene TRBV4-3; TRBD1 agrees at 8 bases. The CDR3 has 15 residues. Germline-derived CDR1 and CDR2 are LGHNA and YSLEER. Unmatched junction bases numbered 10, after V lost 6 bases and J lost 3 bases. CDR3 region: CASSHYTGGDYEQYF. The CDR3 nucleotides are TGCGCCAGCAGTCATTACACAGGGGGAGACTACGAGCAGTACTTC.

The chain joins TRBV19 to TRBJ1-4; the D gene is possibly TRBD1 (5 bases). Germline-derived CDR1 and CDR2 are LNHDA and SQIVND (reference sequence). The CDR3 spans 15 residues. V lost 5 bases, J lost 4 bases, and 14 bases lay in between. Here the CDR3 DNA reads TGTGCCAGTAGTCGACCGACAGATTATAATGAAAAACTGTTTTTT. Its protein is CASSRPTDYNEKLFF.

The rearrangement joins TRBV7-2 to TRBJ2-1; D gene uncertain. Germline assignment: CDR1 SGHTA and CDR2 FQGNSA. Trimming pared 4 bases from V and 3 bases from J, leaving 1 base between. This CDR3 region has 11 residues. CDR3 region: CASSYYNEQFF. As DNA, the CDR3 is TGTGCCAGCAGCTACTACAATGAGCAGTTCTTC.

In this sample, this clone turned up a few times. The gene calls are TRBV5-5 and TRBJ1-5; D is unresolved. CDR1 is SGHKS and CDR2 is YYEKEE in the germline V gene (reference sequence). V was clipped by 1 base and J by 5 bases, with 4 bases between them. CDR3 size: 12 residues. The CDR3: CASSLSDQPQHF. In nucleotides, the CDR3 is TGTGCCAGCAGCTTGTCGGATCAGCCCCAGCATTTT.

V usage is TRBV6-5 and J usage is TRBJ1-2; 8 bases agree with TRBD1. V trimming: 5 bases; J trimming: 4 bases; junction bases outside the gene matches: 6. CDR3 length: 14 residues. Germline values: CDR1 MNHEY, CDR2 SVGAGI. The CDR3 loop is CASSHRGFGYGYTF. As DNA, the CDR3 is TGTGCCAGCAGTCACAGGGGGTTTGGCTATGGCTACACCTTC.

This clone showed up just a few times. The chain uses TRBV5-8 and TRBJ2-3; 12 nucleotides line up with TRBD2. CDR3 length: 20 residues. From germline, CDR1 is SGHTS and CDR2 YDEGEE. The J segment lost 2 bases and the V segment lost 4 bases, leaving 17 bases of the junction unmatched. The CDR3 coding sequence is TGTGCCAGCAGCGACTCGCGAGGGGACGGACTAGCGGGGTACACAGATACGCAGTATTTT. Translating it yields CASSDSRGDGLAGYTDTQYF.

The J gene is TRBJ2-3, the V gene TRBV4-3, with a weak D call TRBD1 (6 bases). Trimming removed 4 bases at V and 7 bases at J, with 21 bases between. CDR1 and CDR2 (germline): LGHNA, YSLEER. The CDR3 loop spans 16 amino acids. DNA of the CDR3: TGCGCCAGCAGCCCCCACGGGGCAGGGGTGGGAAATACGCAGTATTTT. Its protein is CASSPHGAGVGNTQYF.

This clone came up once. The chain joins TRBV6-6 to TRBJ2-2; D call uncertain. The CDR3 covers 12 residues. Trimming cost V 2 bases and J 4 bases, with 2 bases left between them. Germline V gives CDR1 MNHNY, CDR2 SVGAGI (reference sequence). CDR3 DNA sequence: TGTGCCAGCAGTTACGGCACCGGGGAGCTGTTTTTT. This codes for CASSYGTGELFF.

This clone was seen a few times. The CDR3 loop reads CASSFRQGARSNQPQHF. The CDR3 bases are TGTGCCAGCAGTTTCCGACAGGGAGCAAGAAGCAATCAGCCCCAGCATTTT. The chain uses TRBV2 and TRBJ1-5, with 7 bases lining up with TRBD1. Germline lookup yields CDR1 SNHLY and CDR2 FYNNEI. The CDR3 is 17 residues long. Trimming removed 5 bases from V and 1 base from J; junction bases left unmatched: 11.

The genes are TRBV6-5 and TRBJ2-7; maybe TRBD1 (5 bases). Trimming took 6 bases from V and 6 from J, leaving 9 bases between them. The germline gives CDR1 MNHEY, CDR2 SVGAGI. The CDR3 runs to 11 residues. The CDR3 coding sequence is TGTGCCAGCAGATTTGACAGCGAGCAGTACTTC. It encodes CASRFDSEQYF.

The chain employs TRBV5-1 and TRBJ2-5; D not certain. The germline V gene has CDR1 SGHRS and CDR2 YFSETQ. CDR3 length: 11 residues. Trimming stripped 6 bases from V and 3 bases from J, with 6 bases between. The DNA for the CDR3 is TGCGCCAGCAAGGGCGAAGAGACCCAGTACTTC. Translating it yields CASKGEETQYF.

J is TRBJ2-7 and V is TRBV28; TRBD1 agrees at 9 bases. The CDR3 has 15 residues. Trimming at V came to 2 bases and at J to 5 bases, leaving 7 bases not matched to a gene. Germline V gives CDR1 MDHEN, CDR2 SYDVKM. CDR3 DNA sequence: TGTGCCAGCAGTTTACCGGGACAGGGTAACCACGAGCAGTACTTC. This gives the protein CASSLPGQGNHEQYF.

The genes are TRBV5-1 and TRBJ2-6; perhaps TRBD1 as D (6 bases). The V end was cut by 4 bases, the J end by 1 base, with 9 bases between. Germline-derived CDR1 and CDR2 are SGHRS and YFSETQ. The CDR3 totals 15 residues. The CDR3 reads CASSPGQSGANVLTF. The DNA of the CDR3 is TGCGCCAGCAGCCCGGGACAATCTGGGGCCAACGTCCTGACTTTC.

The rearrangement links TRBV4-1 to TRBJ2-3, with 9 bases aligning to TRBD2. Germline loops: CDR1 MGHRA, CDR2 YSYEKL. This CDR3 is 17 amino acids long. V lost 2 bases and J lost 2; bases outside the gene matches: 8. CDR3 DNA sequence: TGCGCCAGCAGCCAACCCCGGCTAGCGGGACCCACAGATACGCAGTATTTT. It codes for CASSQPRLAGPTDTQYF.